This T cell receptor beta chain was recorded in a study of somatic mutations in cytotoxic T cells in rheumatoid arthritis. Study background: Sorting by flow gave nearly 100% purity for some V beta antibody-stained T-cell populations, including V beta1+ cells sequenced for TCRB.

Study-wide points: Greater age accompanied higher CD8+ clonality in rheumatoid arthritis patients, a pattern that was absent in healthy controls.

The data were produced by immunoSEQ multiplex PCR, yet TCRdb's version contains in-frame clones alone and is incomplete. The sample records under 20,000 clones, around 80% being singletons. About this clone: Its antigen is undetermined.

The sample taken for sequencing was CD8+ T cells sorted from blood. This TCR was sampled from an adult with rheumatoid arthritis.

The CDR3 is CASSQDRRRGEFVDTQYF. As DNA, the CDR3 is TGCGCCAGCAGCCAAGATCGTCGTAGGGGGGAGTTCGTGGATACGCAGTATTTT. The chain carries TRBV4-1 and TRBJ2-3; either TRBD1 or TRBD2 may supply D (6 bases each). The CDR3 contains 18 residues. From germline, CDR1 is MGHRA and CDR2 YSYEKL. Trimming took off 0 bases at V and 6 bases at J, with 22 bases between the two ends.